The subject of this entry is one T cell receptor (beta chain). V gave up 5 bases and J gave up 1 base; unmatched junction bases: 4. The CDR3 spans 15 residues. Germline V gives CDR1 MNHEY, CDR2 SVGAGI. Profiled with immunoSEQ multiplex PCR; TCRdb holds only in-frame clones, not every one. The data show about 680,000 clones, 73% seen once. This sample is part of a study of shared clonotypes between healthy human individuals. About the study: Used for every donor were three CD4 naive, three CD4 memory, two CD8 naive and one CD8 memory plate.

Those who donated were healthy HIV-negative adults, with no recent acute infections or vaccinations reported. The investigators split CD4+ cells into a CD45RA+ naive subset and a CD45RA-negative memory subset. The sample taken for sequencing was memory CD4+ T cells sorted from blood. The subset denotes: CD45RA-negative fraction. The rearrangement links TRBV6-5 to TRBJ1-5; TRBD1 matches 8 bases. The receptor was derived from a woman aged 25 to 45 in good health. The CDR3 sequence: CASSLGTGSNQPQHF. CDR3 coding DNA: TGTGCCAGCAGTCTTGGGACAGGAAGCAATCAGCCCCAGCATTTT.